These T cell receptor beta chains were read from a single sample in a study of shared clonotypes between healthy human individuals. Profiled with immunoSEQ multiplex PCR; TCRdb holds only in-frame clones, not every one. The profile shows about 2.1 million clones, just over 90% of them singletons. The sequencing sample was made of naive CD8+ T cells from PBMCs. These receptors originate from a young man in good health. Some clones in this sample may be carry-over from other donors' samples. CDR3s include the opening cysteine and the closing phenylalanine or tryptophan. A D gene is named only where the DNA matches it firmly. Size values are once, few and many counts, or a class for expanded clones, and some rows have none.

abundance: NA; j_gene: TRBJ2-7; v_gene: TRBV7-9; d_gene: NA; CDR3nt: TGTGCCAGCAGCTTACGGGGCAGGAGCTACGAGCAGTACTTC; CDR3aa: CASSLRGRSYEQYF
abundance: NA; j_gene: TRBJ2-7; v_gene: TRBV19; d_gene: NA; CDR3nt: TGTGCCAGTAGTATAGGAGTTCGCTACGAGCAGTACTTC; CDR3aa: CASSIGVRYEQYF
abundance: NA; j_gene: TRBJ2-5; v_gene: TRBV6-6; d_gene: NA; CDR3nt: TGTGCCAGCGGGTACGGACCACAAGAGACCCAGTACTTC; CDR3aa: CASGYGPQETQYF
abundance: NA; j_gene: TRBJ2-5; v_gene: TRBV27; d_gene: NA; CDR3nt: TGTGCCAGCAGAGTCAGTGGCAGGGGTTTTTTGGAAGAGACCCAGTACTTC; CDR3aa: CASRVSGRGFLEETQYF
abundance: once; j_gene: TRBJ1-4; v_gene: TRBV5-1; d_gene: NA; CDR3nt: TGCGCCAGCAGCTTGAACGAAAAACTGTTTTTT; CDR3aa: CASSLNEKLFF
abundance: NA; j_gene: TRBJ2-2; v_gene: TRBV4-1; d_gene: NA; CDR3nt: TGCGCCAGCAGCCCCAATCTCCGGGAGCTGTTTTTT; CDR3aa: CASSPNLRELFF
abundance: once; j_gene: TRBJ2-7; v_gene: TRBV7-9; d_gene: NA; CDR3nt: TGTGCCAGCAGCTCGGGACGGAAAACCTACGAGCAGTACTTC; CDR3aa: CASSSGRKTYEQYF
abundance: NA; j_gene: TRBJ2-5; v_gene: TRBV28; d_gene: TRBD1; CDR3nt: TGTGCCAGCAGCCCAAACCCCGGGACAGGGGGAGAGACCCAGTACTTC; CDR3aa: CASSPNPGTGGETQYF
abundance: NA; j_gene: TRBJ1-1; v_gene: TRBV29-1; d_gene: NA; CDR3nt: TGCAGCGTTGAATACCTTGGACAGAGCACTGAAGCTTTCTTT; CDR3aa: CSVEYLGQSTEAFF
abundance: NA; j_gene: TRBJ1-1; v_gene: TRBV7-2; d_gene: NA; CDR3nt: TGTGCCAGCAGCTTAGCGCTGGGGGTGAACACTGAAGCTTTCTTT; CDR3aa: CASSLALGVNTEAFF
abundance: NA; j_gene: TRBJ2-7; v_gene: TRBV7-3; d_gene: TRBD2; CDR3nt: TGTGCCAGCAGCTTAGTAGCGGGAGACGGGGAGCAGTACTTC; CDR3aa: CASSLVAGDGEQYF
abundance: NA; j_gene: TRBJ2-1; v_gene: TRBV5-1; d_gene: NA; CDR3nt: TGCGCCAGCAGCTTGTTGATTCGGCAGGGGGGCCATGAGCAGTTCTTC; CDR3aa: CASSLLIRQGGHEQFF
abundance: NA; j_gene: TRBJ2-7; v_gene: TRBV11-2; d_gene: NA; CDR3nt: TGTGCCAGCAGCCCAGTTAGGGGCGTTTCCTACGAGCAGTACTTC; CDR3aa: CASSPVRGVSYEQYF
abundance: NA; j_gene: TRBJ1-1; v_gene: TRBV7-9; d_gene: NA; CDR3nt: TGTGCCAGCAGCTTTCGGTTAGGGGACGGTCACACTGAAGCTTTCTTT; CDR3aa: CASSFRLGDGHTEAFF
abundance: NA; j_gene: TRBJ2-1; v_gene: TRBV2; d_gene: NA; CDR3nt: TGTGCCAGCATCGGTAGCGGCAGTCCTTACAATGAGCAGTTCTTC; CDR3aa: CASIGSGSPYNEQFF
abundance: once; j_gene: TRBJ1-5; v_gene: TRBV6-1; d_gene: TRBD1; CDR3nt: TGTGCCAGCAGCGGACAGGGGCCCGCAGGGCCCCAGCATTTT; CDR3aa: CASSGQGPAGPQHF
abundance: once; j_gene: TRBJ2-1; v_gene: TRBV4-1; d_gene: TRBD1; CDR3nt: TGCGCCAGCAGCCAAGGGACAGGGGGCAATGAGCAGTTCTTC; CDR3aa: CASSQGTGGNEQFF
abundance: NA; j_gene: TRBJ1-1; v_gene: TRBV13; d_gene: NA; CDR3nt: TGTGCCAGCAGCCACTCCGAGGGGAACACTGAAGCTTTCTTT; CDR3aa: CASSHSEGNTEAFF
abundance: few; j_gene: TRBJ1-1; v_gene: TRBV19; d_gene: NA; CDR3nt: TGTGCCAGTAGTCCAGGGAACACTGAAGCTTTCTTT; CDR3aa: CASSPGNTEAFF
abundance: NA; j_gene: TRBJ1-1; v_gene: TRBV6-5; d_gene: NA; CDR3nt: TGTGCCAGCAGTCCCGGGACCGAGGGGGTGGTTGAAGCTTTCTTT; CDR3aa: CASSPGTEGVVEAFF
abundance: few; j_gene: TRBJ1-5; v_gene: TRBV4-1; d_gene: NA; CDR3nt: TGCGCCAGCAGCCCCCGGCTCGGGCAGCCCCAGCATTTT; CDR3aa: CASSPRLGQPQHF
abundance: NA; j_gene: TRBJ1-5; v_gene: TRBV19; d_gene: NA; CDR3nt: TGTGCCAGCCATTCTCTCTGGGACCTAGGGAGAAGTCCTCAGCCCCAGCATTTT; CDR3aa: CASHSLWDLGRSPQPQHF
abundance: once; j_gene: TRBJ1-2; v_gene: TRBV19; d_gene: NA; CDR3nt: TGTGCCAGTAAAGGTCCAGCCCCCCATTATGGCTACACCTTC; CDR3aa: CASKGPAPHYGYTF
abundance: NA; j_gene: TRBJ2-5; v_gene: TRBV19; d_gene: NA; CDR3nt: TGTGCCAGTAGTATCGAGGGGGAGGGCCTGGAGACCCAGTACTTC; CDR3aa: CASSIEGEGLETQYF
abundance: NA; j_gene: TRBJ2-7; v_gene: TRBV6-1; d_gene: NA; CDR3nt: TGTGCCAGCAGTGAACGGCCTAACTACGAGCAGTACTTC; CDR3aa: CASSERPNYEQYF
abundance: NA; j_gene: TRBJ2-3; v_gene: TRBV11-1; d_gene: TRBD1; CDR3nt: TGTGCCAGCAGCCCTATTCACCGGACAGGGGTAACAGATACGCAGTATTTT; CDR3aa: CASSPIHRTGVTDTQYF
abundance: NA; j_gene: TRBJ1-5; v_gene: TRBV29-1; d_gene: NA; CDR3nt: TGCAGCGTTGAAGATGGGGGGGGTCAGCCCCAGCATTTT; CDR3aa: CSVEDGGGQPQHF
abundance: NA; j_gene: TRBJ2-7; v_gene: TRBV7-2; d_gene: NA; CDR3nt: TGTGCCAGCAGCCCAGCGGCCCCGGAAGGATACGAGCAGTACTTC; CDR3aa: CASSPAAPEGYEQYF
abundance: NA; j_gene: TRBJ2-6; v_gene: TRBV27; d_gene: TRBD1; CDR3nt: TGTGCCAGCAGTTTCACAGGGGGCTTCTCTGGGGCCAACGTCCTGACTTTC; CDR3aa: CASSFTGGFSGANVLTF
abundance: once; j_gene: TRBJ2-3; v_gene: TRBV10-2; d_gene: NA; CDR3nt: TGCGCCAGCAGTGATCTAGCGAGCACTGCTCGAAACACAGATACGCAGTATTTT; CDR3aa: CASSDLASTARNTDTQYF
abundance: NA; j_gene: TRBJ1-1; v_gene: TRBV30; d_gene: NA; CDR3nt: TGTGCCTGGAGTGTAGGGCGGACCGAAGCTTTCTTT; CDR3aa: CAWSVGRTEAFF
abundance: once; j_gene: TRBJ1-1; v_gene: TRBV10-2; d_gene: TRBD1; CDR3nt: TGCGCCAGCAGAACCGGGACAGGGGGCGCGGGGACTGAAGCTTTCTTT; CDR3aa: CASRTGTGGAGTEAFF
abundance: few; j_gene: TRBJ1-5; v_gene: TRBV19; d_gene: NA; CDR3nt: TGTGCCAGTAGTATAGATGGAGGGTCGGGTCAGCCCCAGCATTTT; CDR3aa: CASSIDGGSGQPQHF
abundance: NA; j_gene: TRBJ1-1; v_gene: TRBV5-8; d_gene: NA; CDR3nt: TGTGCCAGCAGCTTGCCTGATTGGAGGGCGCTTCCTGAAGCTTTCTTT; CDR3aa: CASSLPDWRALPEAFF
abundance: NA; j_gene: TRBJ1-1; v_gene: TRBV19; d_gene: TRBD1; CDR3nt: TGTGCCAGTAGTAAGGACAGGGCTGCTGAAGCTTTCTTT; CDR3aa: CASSKDRAAEAFF
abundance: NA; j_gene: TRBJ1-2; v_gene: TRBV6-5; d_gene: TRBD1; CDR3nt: TGTGCCAGCAGTTACCGACAGGGACGGGGCTACACCTTC; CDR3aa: CASSYRQGRGYTF
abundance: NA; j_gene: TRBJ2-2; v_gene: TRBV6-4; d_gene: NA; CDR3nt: TGTGCCAGCAGTGAATCCCACTACACCAACACCGGGGAGCTGTTTTTT; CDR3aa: CASSESHYTNTGELFF
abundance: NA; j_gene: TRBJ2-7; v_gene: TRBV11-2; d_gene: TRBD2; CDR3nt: TGTGCCAGCAGACCAATTCTAGCGGGAGTCTCCTACGAGCAGTACTTC; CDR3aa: CASRPILAGVSYEQYF
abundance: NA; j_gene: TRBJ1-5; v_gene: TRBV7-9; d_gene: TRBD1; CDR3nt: TGTGCCAGCAGCTCCGGGCCCGACAGGGCCCAGCATTTT; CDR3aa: CASSSGPDRAQHF
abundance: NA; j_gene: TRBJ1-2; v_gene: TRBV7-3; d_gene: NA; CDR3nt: TGTGCCAGCAGCTCACCTAGTCCCTATGGCTACACCTTC; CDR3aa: CASSSPSPYGYTF
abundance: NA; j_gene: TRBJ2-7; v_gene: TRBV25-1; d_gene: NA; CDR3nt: TGTGCCAGCACCTCTAGGGAACCTCCTGACGAGCAGTACTTC; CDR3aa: CASTSREPPDEQYF